Listed below are T cell receptor beta chains from one sample, sequenced in a study of cytomegalovirus exposure and HLA in healthy donors. Sequencing was performed with immunoSEQ multiplex PCR; in TCRdb, only in-frame clones are kept and a portion is missing. The repertoire table contains about 200,000 clones. The source material was PBMCs. The source of these receptors is a girl aged 2-10 years in good health and CMV-seropositive. Each CDR3 is given with its conserved first and last residue. The D gene is left open where the match is weak.

>NA|TRBJ2-7|TRBV7-6
TGTGCCAGCAGCTCCCACGGGGGAGAGGGCTACGAGCAGTACTTC
CASSSHGGEGYEQYF
>NA|TRBJ2-3|TRBV7-7
TGTGCCAGCAGCCCCAGCACGGGTCCCACAGATACGCAGTATTTT
CASSPSTGPTDTQYF
>TRBD1|TRBJ1-2|TRBV28
TGTGCCAGCAGTTTCGGGGGGACAGGGCAGAACCGTAACTATGGCTACACCTTC
CASSFGGTGQNRNYGYTF
>NA|TRBJ1-2|TRBV18
TGTGCCAGCTCACCAAGGGGTGACTATGGCTACACCTTC
CASSPRGDYGYTF
>TRBD2|TRBJ2-3|TRBV7-2
TGTGCCAGCAGACTTAGCGGGAGTAAAGGCACAGATACGCAGTATTTT
CASRLSGSKGTDTQYF
>TRBD2|TRBJ2-7|TRBV10-1
TGCGCCACCAAGAGGCGGGAGGGCTGCTCCTGCTGTTACTACGAGCAGTACTTC
CATKRREGCSCCYYEQYF
>TRBD1|TRBJ1-4|TRBV4-2
TGTGCCAGCAGCCCACACAAATCAGGGGGCACCGCCCATGAAAAACTGTTTTTT
CASSPHKSGGTAHEKLFF
>NA|TRBJ2-7|TRBV9
TGTGCCAGCAGCGTAGCCGGGATCGGCGAGCAGTACTTC
CASSVAGIGEQYF
>NA|TRBJ1-2|TRBV6-4
TGTGCCAGCAGTACCGACGGGAGTCTCTATGGCTACACCTTC
CASSTDGSLYGYTF
>NA|TRBJ2-5|TRBV29-1
TGCAGCGTTGGAGCGGGTGGTCAAGAGACCCAGTACTTC
CSVGAGGQETQYF
>TRBD2|TRBJ2-7|TRBV28
TGTGCCAGCAGTTATGGCGGGAGGGGAGACGAGCAGTACTTC
CASSYGGRGDEQYF
>TRBD2|TRBJ2-1|TRBV7-9
TGTGCCAGCAGCTATGGGACTAGCGGGAGAGACAATGAGCAGTTCTTC
CASSYGTSGRDNEQFF
>NA|TRBJ2-2|TRBV5-1
TGCGCCAGCAGCTTGAACATGGCTAGTTATGCTCTGGGGGAGCTGTTTTTT
CASSLNMASYALGELFF
>NA|TRBJ1-1|TRBV29-1
TGCAGCGCCCCGGGGGACTTGAACACTGAAGCTTTCTTT
CSAPGDLNTEAFF
>TRBD2|TRBJ2-1|TRBV5-1
TGCGCCAGCAGGGGAGGACTAGCAGATGAGCAGTTCTTC
CASRGGLADEQFF
>NA|TRBJ2-3|TRBV5-4
TGTGCCAGCAGCTTTGCACTAGCCGGGTTCGATACGCAGTATTTT
CASSFALAGFDTQYF
>NA|TRBJ2-1|TRBV7-6
TGTGCCAGCAGCTTAGGTACTCGGGGATCCCACAATGAGCAGTTCTTC
CASSLGTRGSHNEQFF
>NA|TRBJ1-1|TRBV9
TGTGCCAGCAGCGCCCGGGAGGGATTACTATATGAAGCTTTCTTT
CASSAREGLLYEAFF
>NA|TRBJ2-5|TRBV29-1
TGCAGCGAACAGGGTGAAGAGACCCAGTACTTC
CSEQGEETQYF
>TRBD2|TRBJ2-7|TRBV2
TGTGCCAGCACTGGGACTAGCGGGAGAAACCCTGGCGAGCAGTACTTC
CASTGTSGRNPGEQYF
>NA|TRBJ1-1|TRBV6-6
TGTGCCAGCAAGGGAGGTTGGAGGGCGAACACTGAAGCTTTCTTT
CASKGGWRANTEAFF
>NA|TRBJ2-7|TRBV5-4
TGTGCCAGCAGCTTCGGGTGGGAGCGGTCCTACGAGCAGTACTTC
CASSFGWERSYEQYF
>TRBD2|TRBJ2-3|TRBV28
TGTGCCAGCAGTTTATGGCCGGGAGGTCCAGATACGCAGTATTTT
CASSLWPGGPDTQYF
>TRBD1|TRBJ1-5|TRBV6-5
TGTGCCAGCAGTGCCGGGACAGGGGGAACTCAGCCCCAGCATTTT
CASSAGTGGTQPQHF
>NA|TRBJ2-7|TRBV28
TGTGCCAGCAGCCCGCGCGGAACGGGCTCCTACGAGCAGTACTTC
CASSPRGTGSYEQYF
>NA|TRBJ1-5|TRBV18
TGTGCCAGCTCTGGTCCAGGGAGCAATCAGCCCCAGCATTTT
CASSGPGSNQPQHF
>TRBD2|TRBJ2-3|TRBV27
TGTGCCAGCAGTTTTGGGACTAGGAACACAGATACGCAGTATTTT
CASSFGTRNTDTQYF
>TRBD1|TRBJ2-5|TRBV2
TGTGCCAGCTTGGCTCGGACAGGGGGAGAGACCCAGTACTTC
CASLARTGGETQYF
>NA|TRBJ1-2|TRBV15
TGTGCCACCAGCAGAGATCTTCGGGTTAACTATGGCTACACCTTC
CATSRDLRVNYGYTF
>NA|TRBJ2-1|TRBV5-6
TGTGCCAGCAGCTTGCAGCAGGGCTATGAGCAGTTCTTC
CASSLQQGYEQFF
>TRBD1|TRBJ2-3|TRBV25-1
TGTGCCAGCAGTGTCCGACAGGGCGCAGATACGCAGTATTTT
CASSVRQGADTQYF
>NA|TRBJ2-5|TRBV7-9
TGTGCCAGCAGCTCGGACAGTGGAGAGACCCAGTACTTC
CASSSDSGETQYF
>TRBD1|TRBJ2-2|TRBV10-1
TGCGCCAGCAGACAGGGGGGCACCGGGGAGCTGTTTTTT
CASRQGGTGELFF
>NA|TRBJ2-7|TRBV19
TGTGCCAGTAGTATCGGAGGGGCGGGTGAGCAGTACTTC
CASSIGGAGEQYF
>TRBD1|TRBJ2-1|TRBV5-1
TGCGCCAGCAGAGGTGGACAGGGTAAGCAGTTCTTC
CASRGGQGKQFF
>TRBD1|TRBJ2-2|TRBV11-2
TGTGCCAGCAGCCATGAAACATTACAGGGGGCCGGGGAGCTGTTTTTT
CASSHETLQGAGELFF
>TRBD2|TRBJ2-1|TRBV6-4
TGTGCCAGCAGTGTTGGGCGGGAGGGCCCGGCTAATGAGCAGTTCTTC
CASSVGREGPANEQFF
>TRBD2|TRBJ2-5|TRBV7-2
TGTGCCAGCAGCACCCAGGGAGGGGAGACCCAGTACTTC
CASSTQGGETQYF
>NA|TRBJ1-2|TRBV27
TGTGCCAGCAGTTTGGTCCCCACAACACGTGGCTACACCTTC
CASSLVPTTRGYTF
>TRBD1|TRBJ2-7|TRBV10-2
TGCGCCAGTACAGGGGGCGGGAACGAGCAGTACTTC
CASTGGGNEQYF
>TRBD2|TRBJ2-2|TRBV19
TGTGCCAGTAGTACCTCGGGGCTAGCGGGACACACCGGGGAGCTGTTTTTT
CASSTSGLAGHTGELFF
>NA|TRBJ2-5|TRBV10-3
TGTGCCATCAGCAATTCACAGGGCGGAGAGACCCAGTACTTC
CAISNSQGGETQYF
>NA|TRBJ1-4|TRBV4-2
TGTGCCAGCAGCCCCCCGGACAACCCTAATGAAAAACTGTTTTTT
CASSPPDNPNEKLFF
>NA|TRBJ2-3|TRBV14
TGTGCCAGCAGCCAAGATCCTTCATGGAGGGGAGATACGCAGTATTTT
CASSQDPSWRGDTQYF
>NA|TRBJ1-1|TRBV27
TGTGCCAGCAGTTCCCTAGGACAGCCGAACACTGAAGCTTTCTTT
CASSSLGQPNTEAFF
>TRBD1|TRBJ1-4|TRBV29-1
TGCAGCGCGGGAGGGACAGCCTCGGGGGAAAAACTGTTTTTT
CSAGGTASGEKLFF
>NA|TRBJ1-2|TRBV4-1
TGCGCCAGCAGACAGACCACAGGGTCTTACACCTTC
CASRQTTGSYTF
>TRBD1|TRBJ2-7|TRBV6-1
TGTGCCAGCAAGGATAGGGACAGCGTCTTCTACGAGCAGTACTTC
CASKDRDSVFYEQYF
>TRBD2|TRBJ2-6|TRBV15
TGTGCCACCAGCAGATGGGGGAGGGTCTCTCCTCGGGGTGGGGCCAACGTCCTGACTTTC
CATSRWGRVSPRGGANVLTF
>NA|TRBJ2-3|TRBV28
TGTGCCAGCAGTTTTCCGGGGAACACAGATACGCAGTATTTT
CASSFPGNTDTQYF
>NA|TRBJ1-1|TRBV27
TGTGCCAGCAGTTTGTTTCAGGCCACACTCCACACTGAAGCTTTCTTT
CASSLFQATLHTEAFF
>TRBD2|TRBJ2-2|TRBV13
TGTGCCAGCAGCACCCCGACTAGCGGGGCCCCACGAGAGCTGTTTTTT
CASSTPTSGAPRELFF
>TRBD2|TRBJ2-1|TRBV19
TGTGCCAGTAGCCCAAGCGGGAGGGCCCAGAATGAGCAGTTCTTC
CASSPSGRAQNEQFF
>TRBD2|TRBJ2-5|TRBV7-2
TGTGCCAGCAGCTTCGTAGCGGGAGGAGGTGGAGAGACCCAGTACTTC
CASSFVAGGGGETQYF
>TRBD1|TRBJ1-5|TRBV28
TGTGCCAGCAGTACAGGGGGGCAGCCCCAGCATTTT
CASSTGGQPQHF
>TRBD1|TRBJ1-2|TRBV27
TGTGCCAGCAGTCCGGGACAGGGTCCCCAAACAGGTGTCTACACCTTC
CASSPGQGPQTGVYTF
>TRBD1|TRBJ1-2|TRBV18
TGTGCCAGCTCGACAGGGGGACAGGGCTATGGCTACACCTTC
CASSTGGQGYGYTF
>NA|TRBJ1-2|TRBV7-9
TGTGCCAGCAGCTTAGCGCGGCAGACTTTTGACTATGGCTACACCTTC
CASSLARQTFDYGYTF
>NA|TRBJ1-2|TRBV7-2
TGTGCCAGCAGCGCTAACAGGGCTTACTATGGCTACACCTTC
CASSANRAYYGYTF